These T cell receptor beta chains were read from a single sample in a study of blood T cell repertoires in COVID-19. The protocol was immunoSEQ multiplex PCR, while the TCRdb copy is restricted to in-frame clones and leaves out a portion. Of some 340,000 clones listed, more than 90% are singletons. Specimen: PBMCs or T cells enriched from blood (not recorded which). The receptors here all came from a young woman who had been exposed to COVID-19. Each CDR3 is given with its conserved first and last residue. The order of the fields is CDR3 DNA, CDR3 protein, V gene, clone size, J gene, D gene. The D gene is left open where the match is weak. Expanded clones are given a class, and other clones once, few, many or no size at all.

DNA: TGTGCCAGCTCACCCCCCGGGGGCTACGAGCAGTACTTC
CDR3: CASSPPGGYEQYF
V: TRBV18
size: .
J: TRBJ2-7
D: .

DNA: TGCGCCAGCAGCTTGCTGACTAGCGGGGAGGAGACCCAGTACTTC
CDR3: CASSLLTSGEETQYF
V: TRBV5-1
size: .
J: TRBJ2-5
D: TRBD2

DNA: TGCGCCAGCAGCTTGCAGGAATCCTACAATGAGCAGTTCTTC
CDR3: CASSLQESYNEQFF
V: TRBV5-1
size: many
J: TRBJ2-1
D: .

DNA: TGTGCCAGCAGTTTCAGTGGGACAGGGTTTAGGACCCAGTACTTC
CDR3: CASSFSGTGFRTQYF
V: TRBV28
size: .
J: TRBJ2-5
D: TRBD1

DNA: TGTGCCAGCAGCAGGGGAGGAGGGCAGCCCCAGCATTTT
CDR3: CASSRGGGQPQHF
V: TRBV6-2/TRBV6-3
size: .
J: TRBJ1-5
D: .

DNA: TGTGCCAGTAGTCCCAGGAACTGGGGAGCTTACAATGAGCAGTTCTTC
CDR3: CASSPRNWGAYNEQFF
V: TRBV19
size: .
J: TRBJ2-1
D: .

DNA: TGTGCCAGCAGCTCGGTAGCGGGGGATCTCCGGGAGCAGTTCTTC
CDR3: CASSSVAGDLREQFF
V: TRBV7-3
size: .
J: TRBJ2-1
D: TRBD2

DNA: TGTGCCACGGAGGGACTAGATGGCTACACCTTC
CDR3: CATEGLDGYTF
V: TRBV24-1
size: .
J: TRBJ1-2
D: .

DNA: TGTGCCACCAGTGACCCTTCGACAGGGGGGTCCTTCGGCTATGGCTACACCTTC
CDR3: CATSDPSTGGSFGYGYTF
V: TRBV24-1
size: .
J: TRBJ1-2
D: TRBD1

DNA: TGTGCCAGCAGCCACCCAGGACAGTTCTATGGCTACACCTTC
CDR3: CASSHPGQFYGYTF
V: TRBV3-1/TRBV3-2
size: .
J: TRBJ1-2
D: .

DNA: TGTGCCAGCAGTTTATTAGGCGGAGGTAGCGGAGATACGCAGTATTTT
CDR3: CASSLLGGGSGDTQYF
V: TRBV28
size: once
J: TRBJ2-3
D: .

DNA: TGTGCCAGCAGCTTAATGGGTGCAGGGGATTTATTTGGCTACACCTTC
CDR3: CASSLMGAGDLFGYTF
V: TRBV7-2
size: .
J: TRBJ1-2
D: .

DNA: TGTGCCAGCAGCGCCGGGGTCGGGGTGAACACTGAAGCTTTCTTT
CDR3: CASSAGVGVNTEAFF
V: TRBV6-2/TRBV6-3
size: once
J: TRBJ1-1
D: .

DNA: TGCAGCGTTGTAACACAGGGTGGTACTGAAGCTTTCTTT
CDR3: CSVVTQGGTEAFF
V: TRBV29-1
size: .
J: TRBJ1-1
D: .

DNA: TGTGCCAGCAGCAAGAAATCCGGGACTACCCAAGAGACCCAGTACTTC
CDR3: CASSKKSGTTQETQYF
V: TRBV21-1
size: .
J: TRBJ2-5
D: .

DNA: TGTGCCAGCTCACCATTAGGGCAGGGGATCTATGGCTACACCTTC
CDR3: CASSPLGQGIYGYTF
V: TRBV18
size: .
J: TRBJ1-2
D: .

DNA: TGTGCCAGTAGTCCACTTCAGGGCGGCTACACCTTC
CDR3: CASSPLQGGYTF
V: TRBV19
size: .
J: TRBJ1-2
D: .

DNA: TGTGCCAGCAGCGTAGCCGACAGGGGCTACGAGCAGTACTTC
CDR3: CASSVADRGYEQYF
V: TRBV9
size: few
J: TRBJ2-7
D: TRBD1

DNA: TGCGCCAGCAGCACGGGTTTGACGGGACACACCACAGATACGCAGTATTTT
CDR3: CASSTGLTGHTTDTQYF
V: TRBV5-1
size: .
J: TRBJ2-3
D: .